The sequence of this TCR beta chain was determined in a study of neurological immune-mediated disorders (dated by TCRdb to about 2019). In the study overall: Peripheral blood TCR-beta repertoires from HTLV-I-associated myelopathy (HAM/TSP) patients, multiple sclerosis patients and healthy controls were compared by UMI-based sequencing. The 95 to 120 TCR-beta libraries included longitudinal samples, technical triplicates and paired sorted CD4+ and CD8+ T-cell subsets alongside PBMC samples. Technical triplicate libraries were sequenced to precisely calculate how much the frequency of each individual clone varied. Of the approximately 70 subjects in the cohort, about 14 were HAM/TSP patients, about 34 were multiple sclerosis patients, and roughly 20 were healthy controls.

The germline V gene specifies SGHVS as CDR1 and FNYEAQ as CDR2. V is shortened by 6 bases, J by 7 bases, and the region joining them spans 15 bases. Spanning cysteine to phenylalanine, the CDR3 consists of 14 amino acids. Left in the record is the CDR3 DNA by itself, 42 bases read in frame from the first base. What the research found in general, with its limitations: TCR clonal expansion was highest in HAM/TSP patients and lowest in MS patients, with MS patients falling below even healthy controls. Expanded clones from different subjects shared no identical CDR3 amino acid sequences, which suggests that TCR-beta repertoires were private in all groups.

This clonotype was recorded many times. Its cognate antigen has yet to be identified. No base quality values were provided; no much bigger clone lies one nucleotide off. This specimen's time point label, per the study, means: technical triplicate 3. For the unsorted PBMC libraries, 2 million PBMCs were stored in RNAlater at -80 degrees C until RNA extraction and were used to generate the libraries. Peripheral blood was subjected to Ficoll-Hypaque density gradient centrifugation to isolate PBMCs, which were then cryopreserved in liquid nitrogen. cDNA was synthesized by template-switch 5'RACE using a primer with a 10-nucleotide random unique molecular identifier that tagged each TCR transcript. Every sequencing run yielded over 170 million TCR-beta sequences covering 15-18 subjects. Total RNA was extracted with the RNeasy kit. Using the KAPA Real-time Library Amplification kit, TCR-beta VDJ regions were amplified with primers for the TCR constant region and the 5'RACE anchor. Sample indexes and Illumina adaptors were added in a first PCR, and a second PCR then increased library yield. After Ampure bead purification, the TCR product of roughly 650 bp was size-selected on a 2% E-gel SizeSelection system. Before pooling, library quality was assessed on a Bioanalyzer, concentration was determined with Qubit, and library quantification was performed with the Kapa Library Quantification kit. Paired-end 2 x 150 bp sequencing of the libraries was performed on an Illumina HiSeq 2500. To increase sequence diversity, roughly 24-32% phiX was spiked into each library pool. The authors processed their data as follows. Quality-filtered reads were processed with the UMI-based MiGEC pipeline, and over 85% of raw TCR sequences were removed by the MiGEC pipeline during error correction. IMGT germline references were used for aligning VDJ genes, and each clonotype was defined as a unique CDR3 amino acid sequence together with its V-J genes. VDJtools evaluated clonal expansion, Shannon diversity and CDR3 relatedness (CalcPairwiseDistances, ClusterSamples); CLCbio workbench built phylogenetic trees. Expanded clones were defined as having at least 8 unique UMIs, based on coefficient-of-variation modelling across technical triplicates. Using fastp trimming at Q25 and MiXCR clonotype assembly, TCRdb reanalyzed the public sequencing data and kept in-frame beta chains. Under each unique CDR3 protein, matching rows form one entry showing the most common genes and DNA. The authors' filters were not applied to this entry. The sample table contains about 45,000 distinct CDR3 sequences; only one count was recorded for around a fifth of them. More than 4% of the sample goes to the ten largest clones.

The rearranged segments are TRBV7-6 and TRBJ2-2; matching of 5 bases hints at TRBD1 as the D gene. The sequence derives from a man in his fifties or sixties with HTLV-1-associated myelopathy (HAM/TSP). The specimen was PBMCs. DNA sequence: TGTGCCAGCAGTGTAGACCAACAGGACGGGGAGCTGTTTTTT. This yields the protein CASSVDQQDGELFF.